The entry that follows covers one T cell receptor beta chain sequence. This clonotype occurred many times. Its antigen remains undetermined. There are no base qualities to consult, and no much larger clone falls within one base. The germline V gene yields MNHEY for CDR1 and SVGEGT for CDR2. Counted from cysteine to phenylalanine, this CDR3 has 15 amino acids. The entry retains the CDR3 DNA only, 45 bases that are in frame from base 1. V loses 0 bases, J loses 3 bases, and the germline ends lie 12 bases apart. The time point label on this specimen signifies: newly diagnosed GD, antithyroid drugs for less than 3 months. For both TCR sequencing and RNA sequencing, RNA was extracted from PBMCs using TRIzol. The diagnosis of Graves' disease was made according to American Thyroid Association guidelines. Patients for the study were recruited at an endocrinology department in Xi'an, China. From each patient, 7.5 to 9.5 milliliters of peripheral blood was collected into an EDTA anticoagulant tube. Ficoll Paque Plus density gradient separation was used to isolate PBMCs, and no additional T cell sorting was done. An Agilent 2100 Bioanalyzer and agarose gel were used to check RNA quality, and a NanoDrop 2000 was used to measure RNA concentration.

This entry comes from a study of regulatory T cells in long-lasting Graves disease (dated by TCRdb to about 2021). General notes on the study: Patients with newly diagnosed Graves' disease had been on antithyroid drugs for under 3 months. Persistent Graves' disease patients were compared with newly diagnosed Graves' disease patients by peripheral blood TCR sequencing and RNA sequencing. The study took place in China and was registered as a clinical trial. TCR sequencing covered about 13 persistent and 20 or so newly diagnosed Graves' disease patients, around 33 samples in total. What the study reported, not specific to this receptor: Peripheral blood alone was examined, since thyroid tissue, which constituted the primary lesion, could not be accessed. As a limitation, the authors acknowledged that the small sample size may reduce accuracy. Sequencing and analysis were restricted to the TCR beta chain. Persistent patients shared more public clonotypes among themselves (around 2,700) than newly diagnosed patients did (about 1,000). Persistent disease showed preferential use of TRBV28, TRBJ1-2 and TRBJ2-5, whereas newly diagnosed disease favored TRBV20-1 and TRBJ2-1. Compared with newly diagnosed patients, patients with persistent Graves' disease had lower TCR Shannon entropy and fewer highly expanded clones, which suggests clonal expansion.

Receptors were amplified or captured by multiplex PCR. Sequenced using an Illumina HiSeq 4000. iRepertoire HTBI primers and Arm-PCR amplification of CDR3 regions were used to construct TCR beta libraries. Before sequencing, the PCR products went through gel purification. Processing in the source paper ran as follows. A total of roughly 58 TRBV and under 15 TRBJ segments were identified across samples and were used for gene usage analysis of CDR3 amino acid clonotypes. COPE and FqMerger were used to merge filtered high-quality paired reads into contigs. BLAST was used to align contigs to IMGT TRBV, TRBD and TRBJ reference genes, with CDR3 defined following IMGT. Any clonotype with a frequency above 0.1% was counted as a highly expanded clone. Shannon entropy served as the measure of repertoire diversity, while the Gini coefficient captured V-J evenness. A clonotype found in more than one individual was treated as public. TCRdb reprocessing: public reads trimmed at Q25 with fastp, clones called with MiXCR, in-frame beta chains kept. Rows are combined by CDR3 protein, so each entry shows the most common genes and DNA. The V and J calls follow TCRdb's processing rather than the paper's. In this sample the table shows under 450,000 distinct CDR3 sequences, 10% to 15% of which occur a single time. Approximately 17% of the sample is in the top ten clones.

This sample was shared with a second study, whose subject was T cells in Graves' hyperthyroidism and ophthalmopathy. As the second paper documents: Stable Graves' hyperthyroidism was defined as no progression to ophthalmopathy during 18 months of follow-up. The hyperthyroidism patients were between 18 and 65 years old and newly diagnosed, with a disease duration of less than 2 months. The study excluded patients with uncontrolled infections, other autoimmune diseases, pregnancy or lactation. Diagnoses were established on the basis of clinical symptoms, serum thyroxine and TRAb, thyroid ultrasound, and orbital computed tomography. A first-round RT-PCR of the TCR CDR3 used the HTBI primer set with the Qiagen OneStep RT-PCR kit. Most expanded thyroid clonotypes (frequency above 0.001) were also detected in blood, a finding suggesting that blood repertoires may reflect thyroid immune responses. A model built on a 13 V-J signature distinguished ophthalmopathy from stable hyperthyroidism, reaching roughly 88% sensitivity and 81.08% specificity in cross-validation and 80%/75% in testing. In validation, the model predicted progression to ophthalmopathy a median of approximately 6.6 months before onset, with around 70% sensitivity and 72.22% specificity. A discovery cohort of approximately 100 patients, roughly 45 with Graves' ophthalmopathy and approximately 60 with stable Graves' hyperthyroidism, was used to find distinguishing TCR V-J signatures. Whether ophthalmopathy could be predicted prospectively was tested in an independent validation cohort made up of under 20 hyperthyroidism patients plus 17 patients who later progressed to ophthalmopathy. The roughly 100 discovery patients were randomly divided into training and test sets at a 7:3 ratio. In roughly six Graves' hyperthyroidism patients, the study also compared T-cell repertoires from thyroid tissue with T-cell repertoires from blood. Following sampling, methimazole starting at 30 mg daily was given to hyperthyroidism patients, and high-dose intravenous methylprednisolone was given to ophthalmopathy patients. Libraries were constructed in a second round of multiplex PCR, after which size selection and purification were performed. Sequencing of the libraries was done on an Illumina HiSeq2000 using paired-end 100 bp reads. SOAPnuke was used to process the raw data, with reads discarded if the reads contained adapters or uncalled bases, had a mean Phred below 15, or lacked an exact constant-primer or identifier match. High-quality paired reads were merged with COPE v1.2.5, and unique nucleotide sequences were defined as clonotypes. MiTCR v1.1 was used to align the clonotypes against IMGT TRBV, TRBD and TRBJ reference segments. Analysis was restricted to V-J combinations with a frequency above 0.0001, which covered 99.2% of repertoires. A TCS score was defined as the ratio of F50 (clonal expansion) to E x V (chaos), with BLOSUM62-based TCRdist applied between CDR3 peptides within each V-J. Welch's t-statistics and random forest reduced roughly 540 V-J features to 10 to 15, which were used in a naive Bayes classifier (R e1071). No statistical method was used to set the sample size in advance, and investigators knew the group allocation. The paper reports TCR Vbeta CDR3 sequencing of approximately 140 peripheral blood samples: approximately 43 ophthalmopathy, about 75 hyperthyroidism and roughly 17 progressor patients.

The sample here was peripheral blood mononuclear cells (PBMCs), taken at new diagnosis, from a patient treated with antithyroid drugs. The receptor's source is a woman between 18 and 29 years old with Graves disease. Donor details come from another sample of the same person, matched by shared clones. The chain is assembled from TRBV6-2 or TRBV6-3 and TRBJ2-7, with an unclear D gene assignment. The CDR3 region: CASSYSKQINYEQYF. The nucleotide sequence reads TGTGCCAGCAGTTACTCGAAACAGATAAACTACGAGCAGTACTTC.